These 5 T cell receptor beta chains were sequenced from one sample in a study of cytomegalovirus exposure and HLA in healthy donors. Primers: 60 Vbeta forward and 13 Jbeta reverse. The protocol was immunoSEQ multiplex PCR, while the TCRdb copy is restricted to in-frame clones and leaves out a portion. Here the sample spans about 98,000 clones, roughly 70% being singletons. The specimen was PBMCs. The receptor source for this set is a man between 50 and 59 years old in good health and CMV-seronegative.

The rearrangement joins TRBV18 to TRBJ1-3, with 12 positions matching TRBD1. V lost 2 bases, J lost 0 bases, and 5 bases stayed unmatched. The CDR3 consists of 18 residues. CDR1 KGHSH and CDR2 LQKENI come from the germline V gene. CDR3 bases: TGTGCCAGCTCACCAGGGACAGGGGGCCCGAACTCTGGAAACACCATATATTTT. It specifies CASSPGTGGPNSGNTIYF.

In nucleotides, the CDR3 is TGTGCCAGCAGCACTGATAGCGGGAGGGCCTCGGGAGATACGCAGTATTTT. This translates into CASSTDSGRASGDTQYF. The rearrangement uses TRBV9 and TRBJ2-3; 11 bases line up with TRBD2. Germline-derived CDR1 and CDR2 are SGDLS and YYNGEE. The V segment lost 4 bases and the J segment 5 bases; nucleotides outside the gene matches: 12. This CDR3 is built from 17 residues.

This chain links TRBV21-1 with TRBJ1-4; TRBD1 is the table's D call and was not checked against the DNA. TRBV21-1 is flagged as a pseudogene. This CDR3 contains 15 residues. The DNA of the CDR3 is TGTGCCAGCAGACTTTTGACAGCCCCTAATGAAAAACTGTTTTTT. It encodes CASRLLTAPNEKLFF.

For the CDR3, the DNA is TGTGCCAGCAGCCGGGGGGGGCATCTTGGAGCTGGAAACACCATATATTTT. Its protein is CASSRGGHLGAGNTIYF. This chain joins TRBV7-2 and TRBJ1-3; TRBD1 might be the D (6 bases). The V gene lost 5 bases and the J gene lost 2 bases, with 19 bases spanning the gap. CDR1 and CDR2 from the germline V gene are SGHTA and FQGNSA. This CDR3 has 17 amino acids. The full variable domain, completed using reference TRBV7-2 and TRBJ1-3, is GAGVSQSPSNKVTEKGKDVELRCDPISGHTALYWYRQSLGQGLEFLIYFQGNSAPDKSGLPSDRFSAERTGGSVSTLTIQRTQQEDSAVYLCASSRGGHLGAGNTIYFGEGSWLTVV.

V and J are TRBV28 and TRBJ2-1; TRBD1 agrees at 7 bases. Germline V CDR1 and CDR2: MDHEN, SYDVKM. The trim removed 5 bases at V and 2 bases at J, leaving 9 bases unmatched. CDR3 length equals 16 residues. The CDR3 loop is CASSPLTGNPYNEQFF. The CDR3 coding sequence is TGTGCCAGCAGTCCATTGACAGGGAACCCCTACAATGAGCAGTTCTTC.